These T cell receptor beta chains were read from a single sample in a study of T cell responses to AZD1222 COVID-19 vaccine. Sequencing used immunoSEQ multiplex PCR; TCRdb keeps in-frame clones, though not all of them. The table lists roughly 120,000 clones, around 93% of them singletons. Sequenced material: peripheral blood, taken on day 0 of AZD1222 vaccination. All receptors derive from an adult in good health. The CDR3 runs from the conserved cysteine through the conserved F or W. Each record gives: J gene, clone size, V gene, D gene, CDR3 protein, CDR3 DNA. A D gene is named only where the DNA matches it firmly. Where a row states a size, it is once, few, many or the class of an expanded clone; other rows omit it.

J: TRBJ1-6; size: -; V: TRBV10-3; D: -; CDR3: CAISDWESWNSPLHF; DNA: TGTGCCATCAGTGACTGGGAGTCGTGGAATTCACCCCTCCACTTT
J: TRBJ2-3; size: -; V: TRBV28; D: TRBD2; CDR3: CASSPASGDHHTQYF; DNA: TGTGCCAGCAGTCCCGCTAGCGGGGATCACCATACGCAGTATTTT
J: TRBJ1-2; size: -; V: TRBV12-3/TRBV12-4; D: -; CDR3: CASSSRTDGGYTF; DNA: TGTGCCAGCAGTTCCCGGACTGACGGCGGCTACACCTTC
J: TRBJ1-5; size: -; V: TRBV2; D: -; CDR3: CASSPVEDQPQHF; DNA: TGTGCCAGCAGCCCCGTTGAGGACCAGCCCCAGCATTTT
J: TRBJ1-2; size: -; V: TRBV10-3; D: -; CDR3: CALLQGVKGYTF; DNA: TGTGCTCTTTTGCAAGGAGTTAAAGGCTACACCTTC
J: TRBJ1-6; size: -; V: TRBV5-1; D: TRBD1; CDR3: CASSSGWDRSNSPLHF; DNA: TGCGCCAGCAGCTCAGGGTGGGACAGATCTAATTCACCCCTCCACTTT
J: TRBJ1-5; size: -; V: TRBV6-5; D: -; CDR3: CASSTDRNSNQPQHF; DNA: TGTGCCAGCAGTACCGACAGGAATAGCAATCAGCCCCAGCATTTT
J: TRBJ1-2; size: once; V: TRBV4-1; D: -; CDR3: CASSQYDRYYGYTF; DNA: TGCGCCAGCAGCCAATACGACAGATACTATGGCTACACCTTC
J: TRBJ1-5; size: few; V: TRBV28; D: -; CDR3: CASSFGTRPQHF; DNA: TGTGCCAGCAGTTTCGGTACGAGGCCCCAGCATTTT
J: TRBJ1-1; size: -; V: TRBV3-1/TRBV3-2; D: -; CDR3: CASGLYTEAFF; DNA: TGTGCCAGCGGGCTTTACACTGAAGCTTTCTTT
J: TRBJ1-1; size: -; V: TRBV19; D: -; CDR3: CASSTGVGTEAFF; DNA: TGTGCCAGTAGTACAGGGGTAGGGACTGAAGCTTTCTTT
J: TRBJ1-5; size: -; V: TRBV5-1; D: -; CDR3: CASSFRGGNQPQHF; DNA: TGCGCCAGCAGCTTCAGGGGTGGCAATCAGCCCCAGCATTTT
J: TRBJ2-3; size: -; V: TRBV5-1; D: -; CDR3: CASTPGVRVTDTQYF; DNA: TGCGCCAGCACCCCGGGGGTGCGGGTCACAGATACGCAGTATTTT
J: TRBJ1-6; size: -; V: TRBV5-4; D: TRBD1; CDR3: CASSFYRGALHF; DNA: TGTGCCAGCAGCTTTTACAGGGGTGCCCTCCACTTT
J: TRBJ2-5; size: -; V: TRBV2; D: TRBD2; CDR3: CASRASGVPQETQYF; DNA: TGTGCCAGCAGGGCTAGCGGGGTTCCGCAAGAGACCCAGTACTTC
J: TRBJ2-3; size: -; V: TRBV27; D: -; CDR3: CASSYQGSGTDTQYF; DNA: TGTGCCAGCAGTTACCAGGGAAGCGGCACAGATACGCAGTATTTT
J: TRBJ1-1; size: -; V: TRBV7-9; D: -; CDR3: CASSLNTEAFF; DNA: TGTGCCAGCAGCTTAAACACTGAAGCTTTCTTT
J: TRBJ1-2; size: -; V: TRBV10-3; D: -; CDR3: CAISEVGRFYGYTF; DNA: TGTGCCATCAGTGAGGTGGGGCGCTTCTATGGCTACACCTTC
J: TRBJ2-1; size: -; V: TRBV29-1; D: -; CDR3: CSVAGYRAPDGEQFF; DNA: TGCAGCGTTGCCGGTTACCGGGCCCCGGACGGTGAGCAGTTCTTC
J: TRBJ2-7; size: -; V: TRBV6-5; D: TRBD2; CDR3: CASSYSRTRRGYEQYF; DNA: TGTGCCAGCAGTTACTCGAGGACTAGAAGGGGCTACGAGCAGTACTTC
J: TRBJ2-5; size: -; V: TRBV7-9; D: TRBD2; CDR3: CASSLGTSGLYQETQYF; DNA: TGTGCCAGCAGCTTAGGAACTAGCGGATTGTACCAAGAGACCCAGTACTTC
J: TRBJ2-7; size: -; V: TRBV2; D: TRBD2; CDR3: CASRDSGGTSYEQYF; DNA: TGTGCCAGCAGAGATAGCGGGGGGACCTCCTACGAGCAGTACTTC
J: TRBJ1-5; size: -; V: TRBV19; D: -; CDR3: CASSRTVAQPQHF; DNA: TGTGCCAGTAGCAGGACAGTTGCTCAGCCCCAGCATTTT
J: TRBJ1-6; size: once; V: TRBV19; D: -; CDR3: CASSMEGYYNSPLHF; DNA: TGTGCCAGTAGTATGGAGGGGTACTATAATTCACCCCTCCACTTT
J: TRBJ2-7; size: -; V: TRBV27; D: -; CDR3: CASSARGAEQYF; DNA: TGTGCCAGCAGTGCCCGGGGAGCGGAGCAGTACTTC
J: TRBJ1-4; size: once; V: TRBV28; D: -; CDR3: CASSLGGINEKLFF; DNA: TGTGCCAGCAGTTTAGGGGGGATTAATGAAAAACTGTTTTTT
J: TRBJ2-7; size: -; V: TRBV6-1; D: -; CDR3: CASSEDGVGGRYEQYF; DNA: TGTGCCAGCAGTGAAGATGGTGTGGGGGGAAGGTACGAGCAGTACTTC
J: TRBJ2-1; size: -; V: TRBV7-2; D: TRBD2; CDR3: CASSLEAGRPSNEQFF; DNA: TGTGCCAGCAGCCTGGAAGCGGGGAGGCCGTCCAATGAGCAGTTCTTC
J: TRBJ2-6; size: -; V: TRBV13; D: -; CDR3: CASSLGLRGSGANVLTF; DNA: TGTGCCAGCAGCTTAGGCCTAAGGGGGTCTGGGGCCAACGTCCTGACTTTC
J: TRBJ1-1; size: -; V: TRBV18; D: TRBD1; CDR3: CASSPLQGGTESAFF; DNA: TGTGCCAGCTCACCACTTCAAGGGGGGACAGAGTCGGCTTTCTTT
J: TRBJ2-5; size: -; V: TRBV2; D: TRBD2; CDR3: CASIAGIGETQYF; DNA: TGTGCCAGCATAGCGGGGATAGGAGAGACCCAGTACTTC
J: TRBJ1-6; size: -; V: TRBV27; D: -; CDR3: CASSPRNSPLHF; DNA: TGTGCCAGCAGCCCGCGCAATTCACCCCTCCACTTT
J: TRBJ1-1; size: -; V: TRBV23-1; D: -; CDR3: CASSREPRGEAFF; DNA: TGCGCCAGCAGTCGAGAGCCTCGGGGTGAAGCTTTCTTT
J: TRBJ1-1; size: -; V: TRBV6-1; D: TRBD1; CDR3: CASSEGQGMNTEAFF; DNA: TGTGCCAGCAGTGAAGGACAGGGGATGAACACTGAAGCTTTCTTT
J: TRBJ2-7; size: once; V: TRBV28; D: -; CDR3: CASSSILIYEQYF; DNA: TGTGCCAGCAGTTCCATTCTAATATACGAGCAGTACTTC
J: TRBJ2-3; size: -; V: TRBV6-5; D: -; CDR3: CASSRGSTDTQYF; DNA: TGTGCCAGCAGCCGGGGGAGCACAGATACGCAGTATTTT
J: TRBJ1-5; size: -; V: TRBV28; D: -; CDR3: CASSFRGDNQPQHF; DNA: TGTGCCAGCAGTTTCAGGGGAGACAATCAGCCCCAGCATTTT
J: TRBJ2-5; size: -; V: TRBV28; D: -; CDR3: CASTVSGTQYF; DNA: TGTGCCAGCACCGTTAGTGGGACCCAGTACTTC
J: TRBJ1-6; size: -; V: TRBV30; D: -; CDR3: CAWSAGTSYNSPLHF; DNA: TGTGCCTGGAGCGCCGGGACATCCTATAATTCACCCCTCCACTTT
J: TRBJ1-4; size: -; V: TRBV5-4; D: TRBD1; CDR3: CASSVKTGGTTNEKLFF; DNA: TGTGCCAGCAGCGTCAAGACAGGGGGAACAACTAATGAAAAACTGTTTTTT
J: TRBJ1-3; size: -; V: TRBV6-5; D: -; CDR3: CASGRVTGNTIYF; DNA: TGTGCCAGCGGAAGGGTGACTGGAAACACCATATATTTT
J: TRBJ2-7; size: -; V: TRBV27; D: TRBD2; CDR3: CASTDMGLAGRREQYF; DNA: TGTGCCAGCACGGATATGGGACTAGCGGGACGAAGGGAGCAGTACTTC
J: TRBJ2-1; size: -; V: TRBV6-5; D: TRBD2; CDR3: CASSYGLAGGDNEQFF; DNA: TGTGCCAGCAGTTACGGACTAGCGGGGGGGGACAATGAGCAGTTCTTC
J: TRBJ2-7; size: -; V: TRBV5-1; D: -; CDR3: CASSPRTVSYEQYF; DNA: TGCGCCAGCAGCCCCCGGACGGTCTCCTACGAGCAGTACTTC
J: TRBJ1-5; size: medium-sized; V: TRBV10-2; D: TRBD1; CDR3: CASRDREKQPQHF; DNA: TGCGCCAGCAGGGACAGGGAGAAGCAGCCCCAGCATTTT
J: TRBJ2-2; size: few; V: TRBV24-1; D: -; CDR3: CATSDPRDIYNTGELFF; DNA: TGTGCCACCAGTGACCCCCGGGACATTTATAACACCGGGGAGCTGTTTTTT
J: TRBJ1-2; size: once; V: TRBV7-2; D: TRBD1; CDR3: CASSPSRTGGDGYTF; DNA: TGTGCCAGCAGCCCTTCGAGGACAGGGGGCGATGGCTACACCTTC
J: TRBJ1-4; size: -; V: TRBV30; D: TRBD1; CDR3: CAWSRRQGATNEKLFF; DNA: TGTGCCTGGAGTCGGAGACAGGGTGCAACTAATGAAAAACTGTTTTTT
J: TRBJ1-3; size: -; V: TRBV19; D: -; CDR3: CASTPTGNTIYF; DNA: TGTGCCAGTACCCCGACTGGAAACACCATATATTTT
J: TRBJ1-2; size: -; V: TRBV9; D: -; CDR3: CASSSTGFSYGYTF; DNA: TGTGCCAGCAGCTCCACAGGGTTTTCCTATGGCTACACCTTC
J: TRBJ1-5; size: -; V: TRBV6-1; D: -; CDR3: CASSEEGVKGRTQHF; DNA: TGTGCCAGCAGTGAAGAGGGAGTGAAGGGGAGGACCCAGCATTTT
J: TRBJ2-3; size: -; V: TRBV4-1; D: -; CDR3: CASSQEGITDTQYF; DNA: TGCGCCAGCAGCCAAGAGGGGATCACAGATACGCAGTATTTT